Sequencing of this T cell receptor (beta chain) was carried out in a study of blood T cell repertoires in COVID-19. Across the whole study: Sites across the United States, Italy and Spain contributed samples from acute and convalescent COVID-19. T cells, B-cell-depleted T cells, or PBMCs supplied cDNA or gDNA.

This CDR3 has 13 residues. Looked up from germline, CDR1 is LGHDT and CDR2 is YNNKEL (reference sequence). V was pared by 1 base and J by 4 bases, with 5 bases between. The assay was immunoSEQ multiplex PCR, and TCRdb's table has in-frame clones only and misses some. Here the sample spans about 300,000 clones, around nine tenths being singletons. The TCR was taken from a woman aged 18-29 years who had recovered from COVID-19. The gene calls are TRBV3-1 (or the pseudogene TRBV3-2) and TRBJ2-1; D is ambiguous. The sequencing input was PBMCs or T cells enriched from blood (not recorded which). The CDR3: CASSQGRYNEQFF. The CDR3, as DNA: TGTGCCAGCAGCCAAGGCCGGTACAATGAGCAGTTCTTC.